This is a list of T cell receptor beta chains from one sample in a study of identifying expanded T cells in peripheral blood. The data were produced by immunoSEQ multiplex PCR, yet TCRdb's version contains in-frame clones alone and is incomplete. Of some 120,000 clones listed, over 65% are singletons. Sequenced material: blood. These TCRs come from a person aged 18 to 75 in good health. The CDR3 runs from the conserved cysteine through the conserved F or W. The D gene is left open where the match is weak. Size values are once, few and many counts, or a class for expanded clones, and some rows have none.

cdr3_aa: CASSFGGEQFF; cdr3_nt: TGTGCCAGCAGCTTTGGAGGTGAGCAGTTCTTC; j_call: TRBJ2-1; clone_size: NA; v_call: TRBV5-4; d_call: NA
cdr3_aa: CASGWTGGTFF; cdr3_nt: TGTGCCAGCGGATGGACAGGGGGGACTTTCTTT; j_call: TRBJ1-1; clone_size: few; v_call: TRBV6-5; d_call: TRBD1
cdr3_aa: CASGRQGGNSPLHF; cdr3_nt: TGTGCCAGCGGGAGACAGGGGGGGAATTCACCCCTCCACTTT; j_call: TRBJ1-6; clone_size: NA; v_call: TRBV2; d_call: TRBD1
cdr3_aa: CSVVGAADTQETQYF; cdr3_nt: TGCAGCGTTGTAGGGGCGGCGGACACCCAAGAGACCCAGTACTTC; j_call: TRBJ2-5; clone_size: NA; v_call: TRBV29-1; d_call: NA
cdr3_aa: CASSEIVGWAVEGETQYF; cdr3_nt: TGTGCCAGCAGTGAGATCGTAGGATGGGCGGTCGAGGGAGAGACCCAGTACTTC; j_call: TRBJ2-5; clone_size: NA; v_call: TRBV2; d_call: NA
cdr3_aa: CASSLAPADTIYF; cdr3_nt: TGTGCCAGCAGCTTAGCTCCGGCGGACACCATATATTTT; j_call: TRBJ1-3; clone_size: NA; v_call: TRBV7-7; d_call: NA
cdr3_aa: CSVEDRRVSGYTF; cdr3_nt: TGCAGCGTTGAAGATAGGCGGGTATCTGGCTACACCTTC; j_call: TRBJ1-2; clone_size: NA; v_call: TRBV29-1; d_call: NA
cdr3_aa: CASRQTGARRKTVF; cdr3_nt: TGTGCCAGCAGACAGACAGGGGCAAGAAGAAAAACTGTTTTT; j_call: TRBJ1-4; clone_size: NA; v_call: TRBV5-6; d_call: TRBD1
cdr3_aa: CASSQGGQPQHF; cdr3_nt: TGTGCCAGCAGCCAGGGAGGTCAGCCCCAGCATTTT; j_call: TRBJ1-5; clone_size: NA; v_call: TRBV7-2; d_call: NA
cdr3_aa: CASNTGATYEQYF; cdr3_nt: TGTGCCAGCAATACCGGGGCAACCTACGAGCAGTACTTC; j_call: TRBJ2-7; clone_size: NA; v_call: TRBV9; d_call: NA
cdr3_aa: CASTERLGEQYF; cdr3_nt: TGTGCCAGCACCGAACGGTTGGGGGAGCAGTACTTC; j_call: TRBJ2-7; clone_size: once; v_call: TRBV6-5; d_call: NA
cdr3_aa: CASKSANLNTEAFF; cdr3_nt: TGTGCCAGCAAATCGGCAAACTTGAACACTGAAGCTTTCTTT; j_call: TRBJ1-1; clone_size: NA; v_call: TRBV6-5; d_call: NA
cdr3_aa: CASSHRDGSYEQYF; cdr3_nt: TGTGCCAGCAGCCATAGAGACGGCAGCTACGAGCAGTACTTC; j_call: TRBJ2-7; clone_size: once; v_call: TRBV7-9; d_call: NA
cdr3_aa: CASSLVTSGGNGETQYF; cdr3_nt: TGTGCCAGCAGCTTAGTCACTAGCGGGGGGAACGGGGAGACCCAGTACTTC; j_call: TRBJ2-5; clone_size: NA; v_call: TRBV7-2; d_call: TRBD2
cdr3_aa: CASGRQTYEQYF; cdr3_nt: TGTGCCAGCGGGAGACAGACCTACGAGCAGTACTTC; j_call: TRBJ2-7; clone_size: NA; v_call: TRBV6-1; d_call: NA
cdr3_aa: CASSLGGVLAKNIQYF; cdr3_nt: TGTGCCAGCAGCTTAGGGGGGGTACTAGCCAAAAACATTCAGTACTTC; j_call: TRBJ2-4; clone_size: NA; v_call: TRBV7-9; d_call: NA
cdr3_aa: CASSYEGAGYEQYF; cdr3_nt: TGTGCCAGCAGTTACGAGGGGGCAGGATACGAGCAGTACTTC; j_call: TRBJ2-7; clone_size: NA; v_call: TRBV6-6; d_call: TRBD1
cdr3_aa: CASSGQTYGYTF; cdr3_nt: TGTGCCAGCAGCGGACAGACCTATGGCTACACCTTC; j_call: TRBJ1-2; clone_size: few; v_call: TRBV6-6; d_call: NA
cdr3_aa: CASSIWAENTGELFF; cdr3_nt: TGTGCCAGTAGTATCTGGGCCGAAAACACCGGGGAGCTGTTTTTT; j_call: TRBJ2-2; clone_size: NA; v_call: TRBV19; d_call: NA
cdr3_aa: CASSLPGQGFNEQFF; cdr3_nt: TGTGCCAGCAGCCTGCCGGGACAGGGGTTCAATGAGCAGTTCTTC; j_call: TRBJ2-1; clone_size: NA; v_call: TRBV11-2; d_call: TRBD1
cdr3_aa: CASSLRGGLTDTQYF; cdr3_nt: TGTGCCAGCAGCCTCAGGGGGGGCCTCACAGATACGCAGTATTTT; j_call: TRBJ2-3; clone_size: NA; v_call: TRBV7-3; d_call: NA
cdr3_aa: CASREGQGTEAFF; cdr3_nt: TGTGCCAGCAGGGAAGGACAGGGGACTGAAGCTTTCTTT; j_call: TRBJ1-1; clone_size: NA; v_call: TRBV6-5; d_call: TRBD1
cdr3_aa: CASSERYMGEQFF; cdr3_nt: TGTGCCAGCAGCGAAAGATACATGGGTGAGCAGTTCTTC; j_call: TRBJ2-1; clone_size: NA; v_call: TRBV6-6; d_call: NA